This record covers a single T cell receptor (beta chain). This entry belongs to a study of CDR3 diversity in severe acne. Using its own MiXCR run on the PCR reads, TCRdb lists one record per CDR3 protein. Of some 85,000 distinct CDR3 sequences in the sample, 49% were seen once. The length of the CDR3 is 12 residues. The V gene lost 7 bases and the J gene lost 5 bases, with 9 bases spanning the gap. Germline V gene lookup returns CDR1 SQVTM and CDR2 ANQGSEA. Sequencing input: blood. The rearrangement uses TRBV29-1 and TRBJ2-6; D not certain. This clonotype was obtained from a male donor with severe acne vulgaris. This chain's CDR3 is CSAYQRANVLTF. In DNA, the CDR3 is TGCAGCGCCTACCAGAGGGCCAACGTCCTGACTTTC.